One sample yielded the 28 T cell receptor beta chains listed below, sequenced in a study of blood T cell repertoires in COVID-19. Clones were sequenced by immunoSEQ multiplex PCR, and TCRdb holds only the in-frame ones, with some missing. The sample yields fewer than 250,000 clones, almost 85% seen once. The sample taken for sequencing was peripheral blood. Receptors were obtained from an elderly woman with acute or convalescent COVID-19.

J is TRBJ1-2 and V is TRBV5-6; D unresolved. The length of the CDR3 is 14 residues. The V and J ends lost 0 bases and 2 bases respectively, with 8 bases between them. Germline lookup yields CDR1 SGHDT and CDR2 YYEEEE. The CDR3 region is CASSLGSANYGYTF. CDR3 nucleotide sequence: TGTGCCAGCAGCTTGGGCTCTGCGAACTATGGCTACACCTTC.

The rearrangement joins TRBV19 to TRBJ1-5, with a possible D match to TRBD1 (6 bases). V lost 4 bases, J lost 2 bases, and 12 bases lay in between. CDR1 is LNHDA and CDR2 is SQIVND in the germline V gene (reference sequence). The CDR3 is made up of 15 amino acids. CDR3 nucleotides: TGTGCCAGTAGTACTACAGGGAGCGGCAATCAGCCCCAGCATTTT. Its translation: CASSTTGSGNQPQHF.

CDR3 sequence reads: CASSAGPPGQGWEQYF. Here the CDR3 DNA reads TGCGCCAGCAGCGCAGGACCCCCGGGACAGGGGTGGGAGCAGTACTTC. This chain uses TRBV5-1 with TRBJ2-7; 10 nucleotides match TRBD1. Germline V CDR1 and CDR2: SGHRS, YFSETQ. V lost 4 bases, J lost 7 bases, and 14 bases stayed unmatched. The CDR3 contains 16 residues.

This sequence joins TRBV6-2 or TRBV6-3 and TRBJ1-1; D is uncertain. Per the germline V gene, CDR1 is MNHEY and CDR2 is SVGEGT. The CDR3 spans 14 residues. V was shortened by 6 bases and J by 1 base, with 12 bases between the two germline ends. The CDR3 bases are TGTGCCAGCAGCCGCGAGTATCGGAACACTGAAGCTTTCTTT. This codes for CASSREYRNTEAFF.

The chain uses TRBV29-1 and TRBJ1-1; D is uncertain. Trimming removed 5 bases from V and 1 base from J, with 11 bases in between. The CDR3 consists of 13 residues. Germline V gene data show CDR1 as SQVTM and CDR2 as ANQGSEA. CDR3 in amino acids: CSVRARQNTEAFF. CDR3 bases: TGCAGCGTTCGCGCCCGACAGAACACTGAAGCTTTCTTT. The full variable domain, completed using reference TRBV29-1 and TRBJ1-1, is SAVISQKPSRDICQRGTSLTIQCQVDSQVTMMFWYRQQPGQSLTLIATANQGSEATYESGFVIDKFPISRPNLTFSTLTVSNMSPEDSSIYLCSVRARQNTEAFFGQGTRLTVV.

The chain links TRBV6-1 to TRBJ2-1; tentatively, D is TRBD1 (5 bases). Germline V gene data show CDR1 as MNHNS and CDR2 as SASEGT. The CDR3 length is 13 residues. V was trimmed by 2 bases and J by 6 bases, leaving 8 bases between them. Here the CDR3 reads CASSEIGANEQFF. CDR3 in DNA: TGTGCCAGCAGTGAAATTGGGGCCAATGAGCAGTTCTTC.

This clone was observed a handful of times. This chain connects TRBV7-2 to TRBJ2-3, with D unresolved. This CDR3 comprises 17 residues. Trimming stripped 0 bases from V and 4 bases from J, with 17 bases between. Germline V gives CDR1 SGHTA, CDR2 FQGNSA. CDR3 loop: CASSLALKAVGPDTQYF. CDR3 DNA: TGTGCCAGCAGCTTAGCGCTCAAGGCGGTGGGTCCAGATACGCAGTATTTT. Based on the CDR3 plus reference TRBV7-2 and TRBJ2-3, the full variable domain is GAGVSQSPSNKVTEKGKDVELRCDPISGHTALYWYRQSLGQGLEFLIYFQGNSAPDKSGLPSDRFSAERTGGSVSTLTIQRTQQEDSAVYLCASSLALKAVGPDTQYFGPGTRLTVL.

This sequence joins TRBV12-5 and TRBJ2-7; maybe TRBD1 (5 bases). This CDR3 contains 15 residues. Germline V gene data show CDR1 as LGHNT and CDR2 as FRNRAP. Trimming stripped 0 bases from V and 2 bases from J, with 11 bases between. The CDR3 bases are TGTGCTAGTGGTTTGGTAAGCAGGGTTCCCTACGAGCAGTACTTC. Its protein product is CASGLVSRVPYEQYF.

The chain links TRBV29-1 to TRBJ2-2, with D possibly being TRBD1 (6 bases). V dropped 6 bases and J dropped 5 bases, with 13 bases sitting between them. Germline-derived CDR1 and CDR2 are SQVTM and ANQGSEA. The CDR3 is made up of 13 amino acids. The CDR3 here is CSVPGTPTGELFF. The DNA for the CDR3 is TGCAGCGTGCCCGGGACACCGACCGGGGAGCTGTTTTTT.

CDR3 in amino acids: CASGRTGNYEQYF. The CDR3 region has the DNA TGTGCCAGTGGTAGGACGGGGAACTACGAGCAGTACTTC. J is TRBJ2-7 and V is TRBV12-3 or TRBV12-4; D perhaps matches TRBD2 (5 bases). The CDR3 contains 13 residues. Trimming left V 9 bases short and J 3 bases short, with 15 bases between.

The V gene is TRBV3-1 (or the pseudogene TRBV3-2), the J gene TRBJ2-5; the match to TRBD2 covers 14 bases. CDR3 length equals 19 residues. The junction had 9 bases not matched to a gene; V was cut back by 1 base and J by 2 bases. Germline V lookup: CDR1 LGHDT, CDR2 YNNKEL (reference sequence). In nucleotides, the CDR3 is TGTGCCAGCAGCCAAGCCCCGGGACTAGCGGGGGCCCTACAAGAGACCCAGTACTTC. This codes for CASSQAPGLAGALQETQYF.

The rearrangement joins TRBV3-1 (or the pseudogene TRBV3-2) to TRBJ2-6; D uncertain. The germline V gene encodes CDR1 LGHDT and CDR2 YNNKEL (reference sequence). The CDR3 totals 17 residues. V lost 1 base, J lost 3 bases, and 13 bases lay in between. This CDR3 reads CASSQVSISSGANVLTF. The CDR3 region has the DNA TGTGCCAGCAGCCAAGTGTCCATCTCTAGTGGGGCCAACGTCCTGACTTTC.

The V and J genes are TRBV6-5 and TRBJ2-7; 7 bases map to TRBD2. The CDR3 is 15 amino acids. Germline lookup yields CDR1 MNHEY and CDR2 SVGAGI. After removal of 2 bases from V and 2 bases from J, the junction contained 6 bases not matched to a gene. The CDR3 reads CASSYGLAATYEQYF. The CDR3 coding sequence is TGTGCCAGCAGTTACGGGCTAGCGGCCACCTACGAGCAGTACTTC.

The chain couples TRBV10-3 to TRBJ2-7; 7 bases fit TRBD2. Germline CDR1 and CDR2: ENHRY and SYGVKD. This CDR3 comprises 13 residues. The V gene end was trimmed by 6 bases and the J gene end by 3 bases; junction bases not matched to a gene: 5. The CDR3 reads CAIRAGSDYEQYF. The CDR3 DNA follows: TGTGCCATCAGAGCGGGATCCGACTACGAGCAGTACTTC.

In DNA form, the CDR3 reads TGTGCCAGCAGCTTTTGGTCAGGCCTCTCTGGAAACACCATATATTTT. Its protein product is CASSFWSGLSGNTIYF. V and J are TRBV11-3 and TRBJ1-3; D remains ambiguous. This CDR3 is 16 amino acids long. Trimming removed 3 bases from V and 0 bases from J, with 12 bases in between. Per germline, CDR1 SGHNT and CDR2 YENEEA.

This clone was found a few times. The chain links TRBV9 to TRBJ2-2; 8 nucleotides line up with TRBD2. This CDR3 is built from 15 residues. With 3 bases clipped from V and 3 bases from J, the junction kept 4 bases outside the gene matches. Germline V gene sequence: CDR1 SGDLS, CDR2 YYNGEE. CDR3: CASSAREGYTGELFF. In DNA form, the CDR3 reads TGTGCCAGCAGCGCCCGGGAGGGGTACACCGGGGAGCTGTTTTTT. Full variable domain (remainder filled in from reference TRBV9 and TRBJ2-2): DSGVTQTPKHLITATGQRVTLRCSPRSGDLSVYWYQQSLDQGLQFLIQYYNGEERAKGNILERFSAQQFPDLHSELNLSSLELGDSALYFCASSAREGYTGELFFGEGSRLTVL.

The genes are TRBV5-6 and TRBJ1-1; 11 bases fit TRBD1. The CDR3 runs to 16 residues. From germline, CDR1 is SGHDT and CDR2 YYEEEE. The V segment lost 4 bases and the J segment 3 bases; nucleotides outside the gene matches: 8. DNA of the CDR3: TGTGCCAGCAGCCCGGGGACAGGGGGTATGTACACTGAAGCTTTCTTT. This translates into CASSPGTGGMYTEAFF. Full variable domain (missing parts from reference TRBV5-6 and TRBJ1-1): DAGVTQSPTHLIKTRGQQVTLRCSPKSGHDTVSWYQQALGQGPQFIFQYYEEEERQRGNFPDRFSGHQFPNYSSELNVNALLLGDSALYLCASSPGTGGMYTEAFFGQGTRLTVV.

The genes are TRBV6-1 and TRBJ1-2, with no clear D. Germline CDR1 reads MNHNS; CDR2 reads SASEGT. CDR3 length: 16 residues. V was cut by 4 bases and J by 2 bases, with 17 bases left in between. CDR3 sequence: CASSAIAGFLNYGYTF. CDR3 nucleotides: TGTGCCAGCAGTGCTATTGCGGGATTCTTAAACTATGGCTACACCTTC.

V gene TRBV4-3 combines with J gene TRBJ2-3; 12 bases are shared with TRBD1. The CDR3 covers 15 residues. The V gene end was trimmed by 5 bases and the J gene end by 4 bases; junction bases not matched to a gene: 4. The germline CDR1 and CDR2 sequences are LGHNA and YSLEER. Written as DNA, the CDR3 is TGCGCCAGCAGCACGGGACAGGGGGCCGCAGATACGCAGTATTTT. Amino acids: CASSTGQGAADTQYF.

This clone was seen a few times. V usage is TRBV7-9 and J usage is TRBJ1-2; perhaps TRBD1 as D (6 bases). This CDR3 is 14 amino acids long. Germline CDR1 is SEHNR and CDR2 is FQNEAQ (reference sequence). Between the trimmed V and J ends, which lost 1 base and 4 bases, there was a span of 10 bases. DNA for the CDR3: TGTGCCAGCAGCTTAGTCGGACAGTCCTATGGCTACACCTTC. Its protein product is CASSLVGQSYGYTF.

The chain couples TRBV20-1 to TRBJ1-2; D is undetermined. Looked up from germline, CDR1 is DFQATT and CDR2 is SNEGSKA (reference sequence). The V and J ends lost 3 bases and 8 bases respectively, with 10 bases between them. This CDR3 spans 11 amino acids. The CDR3 region has the DNA TGCAGTGCTAGGCTGAGGCGGGGCTACACCTTC. It is translated as CSARLRRGYTF.

This chain links TRBV7-3 with TRBJ2-3; TRBD2 aligns across 7 bases. Germline V gene sequence: CDR1 SGHTA, CDR2 FQGTGA. V gave up 0 bases and J gave up 8 bases; unmatched junction bases: 11. The length of the CDR3 is 16 residues. This chain's CDR3 is CASSLTTGTGGGTQYF. The CDR3 nucleotides read TGTGCCAGCAGCTTAACGACCGGGACGGGCGGGGGTACGCAGTATTTT.

The rearrangement uses TRBV29-1 and TRBJ1-2, with D perhaps matching TRBD1 (5 bases). Trimming stripped 3 bases from V and 7 bases from J, with 15 bases between. This CDR3 spans 13 amino acids. Looked up from germline, CDR1 is SQVTM and CDR2 is ANQGSEA. The CDR3 DNA follows: TGCAGCGTTGAGGTACCAGGGACTAGTGGCTACACCTTC. Translation: CSVEVPGTSGYTF.

The chain uses TRBV28 and TRBJ2-7, with 9 bases lining up with TRBD2. This CDR3 has 17 amino acids. Looked up from germline, CDR1 is MDHEN and CDR2 is SYDVKM. V trimming: 6 bases; J trimming: 5 bases; junction bases outside the gene matches: 17. CDR3 in DNA: TGTGCCAGCAGCCTTACCCTCCGTGGGACTAGCCACGACGAGCAGTACTTC. Protein: CASSLTLRGTSHDEQYF.

The V call is TRBV28, the J call TRBJ2-3; TRBD2 matches at 10 bases. This CDR3 comprises 14 residues. Looked up from germline, CDR1 is MDHEN and CDR2 is SYDVKM. The ends lost 5 bases at V and 4 bases at J; junction bases unmatched: 3. CDR3 DNA: TGTGCCAGCAGTAGCGGGAGGGTTGCAGATACGCAGTATTTT. Amino acids: CASSSGRVADTQYF.

V and J are TRBV30 and TRBJ2-1; 13 positions match TRBD2. With 5 bases clipped from V and 7 bases from J, the junction kept 2 bases outside the gene matches. This CDR3 contains 13 residues. The germline V gene has CDR1 GTSNPN and CDR2 SVGIG (reference sequence). DNA of the CDR3: TGTGCCTGGGGACTAGCGGGAGTTAATGAGCAGTTCTTC. Its translation: CAWGLAGVNEQFF.

This sequence joins TRBV7-9 and TRBJ1-1; 8 bases are shared with TRBD1. CDR3 size: 12 residues. Germline values: CDR1 SEHNR, CDR2 FQNEAQ (reference sequence). The junction had 2 bases not matched to a gene; V was cut back by 10 bases and J by 1 base. CDR3 protein: CATDRGNTEAFF. CDR3 DNA sequence: TGTGCCACCGACAGGGGGAACACTGAAGCTTTCTTT. Looking up the rest from reference TRBV7-9 and TRBJ1-1 gives the full variable domain: DTGVSQNPRHKITKRGQNVTFRCDPISEHNRLYWYRQTLGQGPEFLTYFQNEAQLEKSRLLSDRFSAERPKGSFSTLEIQRTEQGDSAMYLCATDRGNTEAFFGQGTRLTVV.

The J gene is TRBJ2-5, the V gene TRBV6-6; TRBD2 agrees at 13 bases. The V segment lost 5 bases and the J segment 4 bases; nucleotides outside the gene matches: 13. Germline V lookup: CDR1 MNHNY, CDR2 SVGAGI (reference sequence). The length of the CDR3 is 18 residues. Here the CDR3 reads CASSRSGLAGVVGETQYF. CDR3 sequence (DNA): TGTGCCAGCAGTCGATCCGGACTAGCGGGAGTTGTAGGAGAGACCCAGTACTTC.